The 6 T cell receptor beta chains below come from one sample, sequenced in a study of Ad26.COV2.S vaccination and SARS-CoV-2 variants. This sample's treatment: about 20 received Ad26.COV2.S at low or high dose, single or two shots; 5 received placebo; per-sample allocation not given. It was on day 63 after the first vaccine or placebo injection that samples were taken. TCRdb keeps only in-frame clones here, not all; method: immunoSEQ multiplex PCR. The sample contains around 250,000 clones, approximately 89% of which appear only once. The sequences come from peripheral blood, collected in a trial of Ad26.COV2.S vaccine versus placebo. The source of these receptors is a person between 18 and 59 years old who received the Ad26.COV2.S COVID-19 vaccine or a placebo.

This clone was recorded a few times. V usage is TRBV19 and J usage is TRBJ2-7; 8 bases line up with TRBD1. The CDR3 is 14 amino acids. Germline V gene sequence: CDR1 LNHDA, CDR2 SQIVND (reference sequence). V gave up 4 bases and J gave up 0 bases; unmatched junction bases: 2. The CDR3 DNA sequence: TGTGCCAGTAGTAACAGGGGGTCCTCCTACGAGCAGTACTTC. This sequence encodes CASSNRGSSYEQYF.

The J gene is TRBJ1-2, the V gene TRBV28, with a possible D match to TRBD1 (6 bases). The CDR3 contains 15 residues. V was clipped by 5 bases and J by 7 bases, with 20 bases between them. CDR1 and CDR2 (germline): MDHEN, SYDVKM. The CDR3 loop is CASSPPPHRVGGYTF. The DNA of the CDR3 is TGTGCCAGCAGTCCTCCTCCACACAGGGTCGGTGGCTACACCTTC.

In its sample, this clone was seen once. The chain is built from TRBV2 and TRBJ2-3; tentative D call: TRBD1 (5 bases). V lost 4 bases, J lost 2 bases, and 7 bases lay in between. Germline lookup yields CDR1 SNHLY and CDR2 FYNNEI. This CDR3 spans 13 amino acids. The CDR3 region is CASSGQLTDTQYF. The DNA of the CDR3 is TGTGCCAGCAGTGGACAGCTCACAGATACGCAGTATTTT. Combining the CDR3 with reference TRBV2 and TRBJ2-3 gives the whole variable domain EPEVTQTPSHQVTQMGQEVILRCVPISNHLYFYWYRQILGQKVEFLVSFYNNEISEKSEIFDDQFSVERPDGSNFTLKIRSTKLEDSAMYFCASSGQLTDTQYFGPGTRLTVL.

V is TRBV30 and J is TRBJ2-1; TRBD1 matches 7 bases. After removal of 3 bases from V and 4 bases from J, the junction contained 3 bases not matched to a gene. This CDR3 is built from 13 residues. Germline V gene lookup returns CDR1 GTSNPN and CDR2 SVGIG (reference sequence). The CDR3 spells CAWRLQGYNEQFF. The CDR3 DNA is TGTGCCTGGAGGTTACAGGGGTACAATGAGCAGTTCTTC.

The chain couples TRBV19 to TRBJ1-4; D gene unclear. V was cut by 6 bases and J by 2 bases, with 10 bases left in between. CDR1 and CDR2 from the germline V gene are LNHDA and SQIVND (reference sequence). The CDR3 runs 14 residues. DNA of the CDR3: TGTGCCAGTAGCCCCTATAGGACTAATGAAAAACTGTTTTTT. Protein product: CASSPYRTNEKLFF.

In DNA form, the CDR3 reads TGTGCCAGCAGCCTGGGGAGCTCCTATAATTCACCCCTCCACTTT. It translates to CASSLGSSYNSPLHF. The rearrangement joins TRBV5-4 to TRBJ1-6; D gene unclear. The CDR3 contains 15 residues. Trimming stripped 4 bases from V and 0 bases from J, with 8 bases between. Germline-derived CDR1 and CDR2 are SGHNT and YYREEE (reference sequence). Supplemented by reference TRBV5-4 and TRBJ1-6, the full variable domain reads ETGVTQSPTHLIKTRGQQVTLRCSSQSGHNTVSWYQQALGQGPQFIFQYYREEENGRGNFPPRFSGLQFPNYSSELNVNALELDDSALYLCASSLGSSYNSPLHFGNGTRLTVT.